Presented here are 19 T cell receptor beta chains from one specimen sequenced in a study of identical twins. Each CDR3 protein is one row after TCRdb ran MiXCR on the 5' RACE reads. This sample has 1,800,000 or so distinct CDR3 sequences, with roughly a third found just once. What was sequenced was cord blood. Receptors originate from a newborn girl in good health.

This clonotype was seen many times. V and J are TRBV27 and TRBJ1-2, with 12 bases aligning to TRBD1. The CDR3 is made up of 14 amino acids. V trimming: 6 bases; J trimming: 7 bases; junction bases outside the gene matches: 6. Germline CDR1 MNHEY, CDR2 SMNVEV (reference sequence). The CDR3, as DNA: TGTGCCAGCAGACAGGGGACAGGGGGCCGTGGCTACACCTTC. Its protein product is CASRQGTGGRGYTF.

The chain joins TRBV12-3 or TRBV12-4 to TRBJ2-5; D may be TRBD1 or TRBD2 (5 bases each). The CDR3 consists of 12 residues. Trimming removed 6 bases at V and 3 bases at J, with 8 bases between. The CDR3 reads CASSRDEETQYF. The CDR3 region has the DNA TGTGCCAGCAGCCGGGACGAAGAGACCCAGTACTTC.

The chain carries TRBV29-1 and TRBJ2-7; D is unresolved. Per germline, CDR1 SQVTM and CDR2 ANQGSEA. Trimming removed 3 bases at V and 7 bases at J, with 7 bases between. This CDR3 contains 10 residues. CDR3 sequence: CSVDNNEQYF. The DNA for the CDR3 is TGCAGCGTTGACAACAATGAGCAGTACTTC.

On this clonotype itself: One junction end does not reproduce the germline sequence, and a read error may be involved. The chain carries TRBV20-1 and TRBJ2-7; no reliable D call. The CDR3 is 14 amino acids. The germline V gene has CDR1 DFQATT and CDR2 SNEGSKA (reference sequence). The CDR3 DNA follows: TGCAGTGCTAGCAACGCCCCCCTCTCCTACGGGCAGTACTTC. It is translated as CSASNAPLSYGQYF.

The DNA of the CDR3 is TGTGCCAGCAGTCCCCACCAGGGCCGAAATCAGCCCCAGCATTTT. Its protein is CASSPHQGRNQPQHF. The chain recombines TRBV6-1 with TRBJ1-5; D is possibly TRBD1 (5 bases). Germline CDR1 reads MNHNS; CDR2 reads SASEGT. CDR3 length: 15 residues. Trimming took 5 bases from V and 4 from J, leaving 15 bases between them.

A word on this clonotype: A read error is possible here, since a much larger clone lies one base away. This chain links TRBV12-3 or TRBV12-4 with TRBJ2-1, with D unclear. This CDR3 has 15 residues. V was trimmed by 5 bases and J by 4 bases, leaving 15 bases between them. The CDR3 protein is CASSLARTLYNEQFF. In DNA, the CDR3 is TGTGCCAGCAGTCTTGCTCGTACCCTTTACAATGAGCAGTTCTTC.

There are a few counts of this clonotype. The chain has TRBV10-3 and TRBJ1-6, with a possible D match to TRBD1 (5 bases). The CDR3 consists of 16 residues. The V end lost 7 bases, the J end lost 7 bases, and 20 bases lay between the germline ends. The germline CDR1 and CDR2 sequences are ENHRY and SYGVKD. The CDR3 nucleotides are TGTGCCATCAACCGACAAGGACGGGGGAGCAATTCACCCCTCCACTTT. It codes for CAINRQGRGSNSPLHF.

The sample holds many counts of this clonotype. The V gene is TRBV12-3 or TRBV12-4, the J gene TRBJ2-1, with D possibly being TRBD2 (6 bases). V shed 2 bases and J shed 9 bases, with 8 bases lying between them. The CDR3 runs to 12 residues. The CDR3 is CASSLTGGEQFF. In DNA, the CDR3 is TGTGCCAGCAGTTTAACCGGGGGTGAGCAGTTCTTC.

CDR3 sequence: CASSPRRQTTYNEQFF. The CDR3 nucleotides are TGTGCCAGCAGCCCCCGACGGCAGACTACCTACAATGAGCAGTTCTTC. The chain employs TRBV3-1 and TRBJ2-1, with D perhaps TRBD2 (5 bases). Germline V gene sequence: CDR1 LGHDT, CDR2 YNNKEL (reference sequence). CDR3 length equals 16 residues. Trimming removed 4 bases from V and 2 bases from J, with 15 bases in between.

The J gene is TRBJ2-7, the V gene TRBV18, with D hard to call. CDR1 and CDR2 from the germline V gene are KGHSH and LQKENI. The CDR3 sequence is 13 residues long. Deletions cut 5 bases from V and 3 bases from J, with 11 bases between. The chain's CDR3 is CASSAYTYYEQYF. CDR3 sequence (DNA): TGTGCCAGCTCAGCCTACACATACTACGAGCAGTACTTC.

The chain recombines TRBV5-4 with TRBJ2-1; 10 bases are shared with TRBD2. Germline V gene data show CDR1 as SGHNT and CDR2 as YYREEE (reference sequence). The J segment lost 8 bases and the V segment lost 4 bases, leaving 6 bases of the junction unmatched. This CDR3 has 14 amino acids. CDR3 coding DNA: TGTGCCAGCAGCAAACCCGGGACTAGCGATGAGCAGTTCTTC. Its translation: CASSKPGTSDEQFF.

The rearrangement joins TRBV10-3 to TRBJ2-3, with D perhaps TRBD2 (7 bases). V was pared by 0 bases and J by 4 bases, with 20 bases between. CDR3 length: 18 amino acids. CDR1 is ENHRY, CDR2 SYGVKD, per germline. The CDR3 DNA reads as TGTGCCATCAGTGAGTCGTTGTCATCCGGGGGGCGTCCAGATACGCAGTATTTT. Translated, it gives CAISESLSSGGRPDTQYF.

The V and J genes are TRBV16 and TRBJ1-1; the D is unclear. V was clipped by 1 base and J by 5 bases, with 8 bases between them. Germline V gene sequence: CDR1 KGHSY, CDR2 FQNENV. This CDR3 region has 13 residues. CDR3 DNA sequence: TGTGCCAGCAGCCAATACGGAGGAACTGAAGCTTTCTTT. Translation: CASSQYGGTEAFF.

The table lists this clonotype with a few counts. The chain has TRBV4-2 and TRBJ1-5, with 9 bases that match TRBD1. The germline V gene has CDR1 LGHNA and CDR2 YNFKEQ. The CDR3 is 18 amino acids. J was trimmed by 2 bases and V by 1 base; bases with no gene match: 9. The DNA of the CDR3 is TGTGCCAGCAGCCAAGCCCCACAGGGGGCGGTGGGCAATCAGCCCCAGCATTTT. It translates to CASSQAPQGAVGNQPQHF.

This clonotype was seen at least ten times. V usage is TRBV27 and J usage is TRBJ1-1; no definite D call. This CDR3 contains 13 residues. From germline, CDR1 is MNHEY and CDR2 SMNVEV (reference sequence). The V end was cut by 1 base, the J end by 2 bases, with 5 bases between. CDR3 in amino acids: CASSLFSNTEAFF. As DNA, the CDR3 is TGTGCCAGCAGTTTATTTAGTAACACTGAAGCTTTCTTT.

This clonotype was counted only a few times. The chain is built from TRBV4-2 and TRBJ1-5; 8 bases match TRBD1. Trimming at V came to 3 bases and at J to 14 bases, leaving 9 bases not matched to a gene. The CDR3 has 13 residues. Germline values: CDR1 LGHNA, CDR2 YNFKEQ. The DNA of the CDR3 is TGTGCCAGCAGCCAGGACATACCGGGACAGGAGCATTTT. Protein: CASSQDIPGQEHF.

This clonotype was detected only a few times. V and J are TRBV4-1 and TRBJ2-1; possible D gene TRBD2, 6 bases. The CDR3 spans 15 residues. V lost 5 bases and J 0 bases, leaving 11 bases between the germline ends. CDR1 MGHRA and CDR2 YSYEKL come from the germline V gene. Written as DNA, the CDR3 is TGCGCCAGCAGCAAGCTCGGGAGCTCCTACAATGAGCAGTTCTTC. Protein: CASSKLGSSYNEQFF.

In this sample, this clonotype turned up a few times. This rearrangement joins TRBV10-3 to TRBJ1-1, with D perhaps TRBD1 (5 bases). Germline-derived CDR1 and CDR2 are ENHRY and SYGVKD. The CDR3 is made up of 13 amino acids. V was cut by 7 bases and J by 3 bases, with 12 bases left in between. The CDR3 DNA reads TGTGCCATCACGAACGTAGGGGACACTGAAGCTTTCTTT. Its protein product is CAITNVGDTEAFF.

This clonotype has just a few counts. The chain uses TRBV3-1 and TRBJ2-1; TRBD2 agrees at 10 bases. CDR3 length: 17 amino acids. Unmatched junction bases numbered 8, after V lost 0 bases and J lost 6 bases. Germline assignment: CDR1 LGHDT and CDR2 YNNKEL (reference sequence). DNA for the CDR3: TGTGCCAGCAGCCAAGAACGCCTAGCGGGGGCTGGCAATGAGCAGTTCTTC. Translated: CASSQERLAGAGNEQFF.